This is a list of T cell receptor beta chains from one sample in a study of blood T cells in healthy people across ages. TCRdb independently ran MiXCR on the 5' RACE reads; one entry per CDR3 protein. Of 700,000 or so distinct CDR3 sequences listed, about 24% are singletons. Sample: blood. These receptors all come from a man between 65 and 85 years old in good health. Each CDR3 is given with its conserved first and last residue. Fields, in order: J gene, clone size, V gene, D gene, CDR3 protein, CDR3 DNA. D genes are given only for firm matches. Not all rows give a size; the values are once, few, many and, for expanded clones, a class.

TRBJ1-4 | NA | TRBV11-2 | TRBD1 | CASSPLQGAYEKLFF | TGTGCCAGCAGCCCTCTACAGGGGGCGTATGAAAAACTGTTTTTT
TRBJ1-4 | few | TRBV9 | NA | CASSVGPGPSSYEKLFF | TGTGCCAGCAGCGTGGGACCCGGACCATCCAGTTATGAAAAACTGTTTTTT
TRBJ2-1 | NA | TRBV10-3 | TRBD2 | CAIRSSGDSYNEQFF | TGTGCCATCAGATCTAGCGGTGATTCCTACAATGAGCAGTTCTTC
TRBJ2-3 | few | TRBV18 | NA | CASSSPGGRDTQYF | TGTGCCAGCTCAAGTCCCGGGGGAAGAGATACGCAGTATTTT
TRBJ2-3 | NA | TRBV4-3 | TRBD2 | CASSQEPTSGGNTDTQYF | TGCGCCAGCAGCCAAGAACCGACTAGCGGGGGTAACACAGATACGCAGTATTTT
TRBJ1-1 | NA | TRBV11-2 | NA | CASSFVRPMGTEAFF | TGTGCCAGCAGCTTCGTCAGGCCAATGGGGACTGAAGCTTTCTTT
TRBJ1-3 | many | TRBV28 | NA | CASSLQGTSGNTIYF | TGTGCCAGCAGTTTACAGGGGACCTCTGGAAACACCATATATTTT
TRBJ2-3 | NA | TRBV6-6 | TRBD2 | CASSYPAGVGTQYF | TGTGCCAGCAGTTACCCGGCGGGGGTCGGTACGCAGTATTTT
TRBJ2-5 | NA | TRBV20-1 | NA | CSAGRGQQETQYF | TGCAGTGCTGGACGCGGACAGCAAGAGACCCAGTACTTC
TRBJ1-6 | NA | TRBV27 | NA | CASSLIRGNSPLHF | TGCGCCAGCAGTTTAATCAGGGGAAACTCACCCCTCCACTTT
TRBJ2-1 | NA | TRBV15 | NA | CATSRDRRAYNEQFF | TGTGCCACCAGCAGAGATAGGAGGGCCTACAATGAGCAGTTCTTC
TRBJ2-7 | few | TRBV20-1 | NA | CSAPDISYEQYF | TGCAGTGCTCCAGACATCTCCTACGAGCAGTACTTC
TRBJ1-3 | NA | TRBV18 | NA | CASSPTRGNTIYF | TGTGCCAGCTCACCGACGCGCGGAAACACCATATATTTT
TRBJ2-1 | few | TRBV5-1 | TRBD1 | CASSGGQGTYNEQFF | TGCGCCAGCAGCGGAGGACAGGGGACCTACAATGAGCAGTTCTTC
TRBJ1-4 | NA | TRBV25-1 | NA | CASSESWGFQEKLFF | TGTGCCAGCAGTGAATCTTGGGGCTTCCAGGAAAAACTGTTTTTT
TRBJ2-3 | NA | TRBV7-9 | NA | CASSSGPSGLHTDTQYF | TGTGCCAGCAGCTCGGGGCCCAGCGGTTTACACACAGATACGCAGTATTTT
TRBJ1-5 | many | TRBV20-1 | NA | CSASRLGLLNDQPQHF | TGCAGTGCTTCGCGATTGGGACTCCTTAACGATCAGCCCCAGCATTTT
TRBJ1-2 | NA | TRBV3-1 | NA | CASSQEPTLSGYTF | TGTGCCAGCAGCCAAGAGCCCACCCTCTCTGGCTACACCTTC
TRBJ1-1 | NA | TRBV5-1 | NA | CASSVMSLGEAFF | TGCGCCAGCAGCGTGATGTCCCTGGGTGAAGCTTTCTTT
TRBJ1-1 | NA | TRBV10-3 | NA | CAISEMGQHTEAFF | TGTGCCATCAGTGAGATGGGGCAGCACACTGAAGCTTTCTTT
TRBJ2-5 | NA | TRBV6-2/TRBV6-3 | TRBD2 | CASKLAGGLQETQYF | TGTGCCAGCAAGCTAGCGGGGGGTCTCCAAGAGACCCAGTACTTC
TRBJ2-3 | few | TRBV12-3/TRBV12-4 | NA | CASRLGNTDTQYF | TGTGCCAGCAGACTCGGGAACACAGATACGCAGTATTTT
TRBJ1-5 | few | TRBV6-2/TRBV6-3 | NA | CASNANSGALITSNQPQHF | TGTGCCAGCAACGCTAATTCGGGGGCCTTAATAACGAGCAATCAGCCCCAGCATTTT
TRBJ2-1 | NA | TRBV10-1 | NA | CASSESGQWGEQFF | TGCGCCAGCAGTGAATCCGGACAGTGGGGTGAGCAGTTCTTC
TRBJ1-5 | few | TRBV3-1 | NA | CASSQDQGLDQPQHF | TGTGCCAGCAGCCAAGATCAGGGTTTAGATCAGCCCCAGCATTTT
TRBJ2-1 | NA | TRBV6-5 | NA | CASKQRRESYNEQFF | TGTGCCAGCAAGCAGCGGCGGGAATCCTACAATGAGCAGTTCTTC
TRBJ1-4 | few | TRBV27 | NA | CASMKQGANEKLFF | TGTGCCAGCATGAAACAGGGTGCTAATGAAAAACTGTTTTTT
TRBJ2-5 | NA | TRBV6-5 | NA | CASIGSETQYF | TGTGCCAGCATAGGTTCGGAGACCCAGTACTTC
TRBJ1-1 | few | TRBV2 | TRBD1 | CASSSRTGRGEAFF | TGTGCCAGCAGTTCCCGGACAGGGAGGGGTGAAGCTTTCTTT
TRBJ2-2 | NA | TRBV3-1 | NA | CASSQVVGGVNPGELFF | TGTGCCAGCAGCCAAGTTGTCGGAGGGGTTAACCCCGGGGAGCTGTTTTTT
TRBJ1-1 | NA | TRBV5-5 | NA | CASSLPPEPSAFF | TGTGCCAGCAGCTTGCCCCCGGAACCCTCGGCTTTCTTT
TRBJ2-3 | few | TRBV7-2 | NA | CASSRGSPDTQYF | TGTGCCAGCAGCAGAGGGAGCCCAGATACGCAGTATTTT
TRBJ1-5 | few | TRBV27 | NA | CASSLYRGNQPQHF | TGTGCCAGCAGTTTATACAGGGGCAATCAGCCCCAGCATTTT
TRBJ2-1 | few | TRBV7-3 | TRBD2 | CASRPTSGSVNEQFF | TGTGCCAGCAGACCAACTAGCGGGAGTGTGAATGAGCAGTTCTTC
TRBJ2-7 | NA | TRBV10-3 | TRBD1 | CAILSGTGAYEQYF | TGTGCCATCCTTTCCGGGACAGGGGCCTACGAGCAGTACTTC
TRBJ2-1 | NA | TRBV20-1 | TRBD2 | CSALGLGLAGPSSYNEQFF | TGCAGTGCCCTGGGGCTCGGGTTAGCGGGGCCAAGCTCCTACAATGAGCAGTTCTTC
TRBJ2-7 | NA | TRBV11-2 | NA | CASSLEGPPPYEQYF | TGTGCCAGCAGCTTAGAAGGGCCTCCGCCCTACGAGCAGTACTTC
TRBJ2-5 | NA | TRBV7-9 | NA | CASSQGRIQETQYF | TGTGCCAGCAGCCAAGGACGGATCCAAGAGACCCAGTACTTC
TRBJ2-3 | NA | TRBV9 | TRBD2 | CASSVPSGGSSTDTQYF | TGTGCCAGCAGCGTACCTAGCGGGGGGTCGAGCACAGATACGCAGTATTTT
TRBJ2-1 | few | TRBV20-1 | NA | CSVEWGEQFF | TGCAGTGTTGAATGGGGGGAGCAGTTCTTC
TRBJ2-6 | few | TRBV28 | NA | CASSFTGLSSGANVLTF | TGTGCCAGCAGTTTCACAGGTTTGAGCTCTGGGGCCAACGTCCTGACTTTC
TRBJ2-1 | few | TRBV20-1 | TRBD2 | CSARGASGRRKNEQFF | TGCAGTGCTAGAGGGGCTAGCGGGAGAAGAAAAAATGAGCAGTTCTTC
TRBJ1-3 | few | TRBV6-1 | TRBD1 | CASSLDRISLPPGNTIYF | TGTGCCAGCAGTCTGGACAGGATATCCTTACCTCCTGGAAACACCATATATTTT
TRBJ2-5 | NA | TRBV20-1 | NA | CSAREGYETQYF | TGCAGTGCTAGAGAGGGTTATGAGACCCAGTACTTC
TRBJ1-5 | few | TRBV3-1 | NA | CASSQDRRINQPQHF | TGTGCCAGCAGCCAAGACCGGCGGATCAATCAGCCCCAGCATTTT
TRBJ2-7 | NA | TRBV29-1 | NA | CSVDLLASQEAQYF | TGCAGCGTTGATCTGCTAGCGTCCCAAGAGGCCCAGTACTTC
TRBJ2-2 | NA | TRBV24-1 | NA | CATSGDLRAGELFF | TGTGCCACCAGCGGGGACCTCCGGGCCGGGGAGCTGTTTTTT
TRBJ2-1 | NA | TRBV29-1 | TRBD2 | CSVVGSAGGLDEQFF | TGCAGCGTTGTAGGGTCAGCGGGGGGGCTCGATGAGCAGTTCTTC
TRBJ1-1 | few | TRBV20-1 | NA | CSATRGVATEAFF | TGCAGTGCTACTAGGGGGGTGGCAACTGAAGCTTTCTTT
TRBJ2-2 | many | TRBV29-1 | NA | CSGQSTGELFF | TGCAGCGGACAATCCACCGGGGAGCTGTTTTTT
TRBJ2-1 | few | TRBV6-1 | TRBD2 | CASSSGGDNEQFF | TGTGCCAGCAGTAGCGGGGGAGACAATGAGCAGTTCTTC
TRBJ2-3 | NA | TRBV4-2 | TRBD2 | CASSQGTSGGGTDTQYF | TGTGCCAGCAGCCAAGGGACTAGCGGGGGAGGCACAGATACGCAGTATTTT
TRBJ2-2 | NA | TRBV20-1 | NA | CSARGSMGNTGELFF | TGCAGTGCTAGGGGTAGTATGGGAAACACCGGGGAGCTGTTTTTT